This entry lists 18 T cell receptor beta chains sequenced from one sample in a study of regulatory T cells in long-lasting Graves disease. Sequencing libraries for TCR beta were prepared with iRepertoire HTBI primers and Arm-PCR of CDR3 regions. One entry per CDR3 protein, called by TCRdb with MiXCR from the multiplex PCR reads. The sample records 400,000 to 550,000 distinct CDR3 sequences, about a sixth being singletons. Time point reported: newly diagnosed GD, antithyroid drugs for less than 3 months. PBMCs provided the RNA from which the TCR library was made. This sample also belongs to another study, concerning T cells in Graves' hyperthyroidism and ophthalmopathy.

The sequences come from peripheral blood mononuclear cells (PBMCs), collected at new diagnosis, from a patient treated with antithyroid drugs. The source of these receptors is a woman in her 30s with Graves disease.

This clonotype occurred many times. The gene calls are TRBV11-2 and TRBJ2-1; either TRBD1 or TRBD2 may supply D (5 bases each). Germline V lookup: CDR1 SGHAT, CDR2 FQNNGV. The V and J ends lost 2 bases and 7 bases respectively, with 12 bases between them. This CDR3 region has 14 residues. CDR3 nucleotide sequence: TGTGCCAGCAGCTTACGGTCCAGGGAGAATGAGCAGTTCTTC. It translates to CASSLRSRENEQFF.

Many counts were recorded for this clonotype. It is likely a read error, because the conserved phenylalanine at the end of the CDR3 is missing. No DNA is shown, since the ends of the CDR3 on it are uncertain; the CDR3 is the one TCRdb lists. CDR3 sequence: CASSLGLGTSGRIVV. This chain joins TRBV13 and TRBJ2-1; the DNA was not used to check the table's D call, TRBD2. The CDR3 has 15 residues if both end residues are counted. Per germline, CDR1 PRHDT and CDR2 FYEKMQ (reference sequence).

This clonotype was seen ten or more times. The chain carries TRBV20-1 and TRBJ2-2, with D hard to call. Trimming took 3 bases from V and 2 from J, leaving 13 bases between them. From germline, CDR1 is DFQATT and CDR2 SNEGSKA (reference sequence). The CDR3 consists of 15 residues. CDR3 region: CSASSPRRNTGELFF. The CDR3 DNA reads as TGCAGTGCTAGTTCTCCCAGAAGAAACACCGGGGAGCTGTTTTTT.

This chain links TRBV2 with TRBJ1-4, with D possibly being TRBD1 (6 bases). The CDR3 has 16 amino acids. Germline V CDR1 and CDR2: SNHLY, FYNNEI. The V end lost 4 bases, the J end lost 4 bases, and 16 bases lay between the germline ends. CDR3: CASSGGGLWNNEKLFF. Written as DNA, the CDR3 is TGTGCCAGCAGTGGTGGGGGCCTATGGAATAATGAAAAACTGTTTTTT.

V gene TRBV19 combines with J gene TRBJ2-5; D is undetermined. The CDR3 is made up of 13 amino acids. The germline V and J ends were trimmed by 6 bases and 1 base, with 9 bases remaining between them. Per germline, CDR1 LNHDA and CDR2 SQIVND (reference sequence). CDR3 residues: CASRRRTQETQYF. The DNA of the CDR3 is TGTGCCAGTAGGCGGCGGACCCAAGAGACCCAGTACTTC.

The chain combines TRBV15 with TRBJ2-3; D remains unclear. The CDR3 consists of 16 residues. Between the trimmed V and J ends, which lost 0 bases and 0 bases, there was a span of 10 bases. Germline assignment: CDR1 LNHNV and CDR2 YYDKDF (reference sequence). Here the CDR3 DNA reads TGTGCCACCAGCAGAGAGGCCTATCGGAGCACAGATACGCAGTATTTT. Protein sequence: CATSREAYRSTDTQYF.

This clonotype appeared many times. The chain recombines TRBV9 with TRBJ1-4; TRBD1 might be the D (5 bases). Trimming took off 4 bases at V and 11 bases at J, with 21 bases between the two ends. The CDR3 length is 15 residues. CDR1 SGDLS and CDR2 YYNGEE come from the germline V gene. CDR3 DNA: TGTGCCAGCAGCAAAGAGGGGCGCGGGGAAAGGAAACTGTTTTTT. Protein: CASSKEGRGERKLFF.

This clonotype has a count of ten or more. The J gene is TRBJ2-7, the V gene TRBV3-1; D unresolved. Germline CDR1 is LGHDT and CDR2 is YNNKEL (reference sequence). V dropped 0 bases and J dropped 5 bases, with 11 bases sitting between them. The CDR3 totals 14 residues. The DNA of the CDR3 is TGTGCCAGCAGCCAAGATTTCCAACCCAACGAGCAGTACTTC. This gives the protein CASSQDFQPNEQYF.

The sample holds a few counts of this clonotype. The rearrangement links TRBV10-2 to TRBJ2-3; TRBD2 is a possible D gene (5 bases). With 4 bases removed from V and 5 bases from J, the gap between germline ends came to 19 bases. Germline CDR1 WSHSY, CDR2 SAAADI. The CDR3 runs 16 residues. The CDR3 loop reads CASSAANRLRGDTQYF. DNA of the CDR3: TGCGCCAGCAGTGCGGCTAATAGACTACGCGGAGATACGCAGTATTTT.

This clonotype has ten or more counts. The chain uses TRBV18 and TRBJ2-7, with 8 nucleotides matching TRBD1. Germline V gene data show CDR1 as KGHSH and CDR2 as LQKENI. J lost 2 bases, V lost 2 bases, and 5 bases had no gene match. The CDR3 consists of 15 residues. In DNA form, the CDR3 reads TGTGCCAGCTCACCATCGGGACAGGCCCCCTACGAGCAGTACTTC. This codes for CASSPSGQAPYEQYF. Based on the CDR3 plus reference TRBV18 and TRBJ2-7, the full variable domain is NAGVMQNPRHLVRRRGQEARLRCSPMKGHSHVYWYRQLPEEGLKFMVYLQKENIIDESGMPKERFSAEFPKEGPSILRIQQVVRGDSAAYFCASSPSGQAPYEQYFGPGTRLTVT.

This clonotype was counted a few times. J is TRBJ2-7 and V is TRBV25-1, with 9 positions matching TRBD1. The CDR3 is made up of 16 amino acids. Germline V lookup: CDR1 MGHDK, CDR2 SYGVNS. V lost 1 base to trimming and J lost 6 bases; unmatched junction nucleotides: 10. The CDR3 nucleotides are TGTGCCAGCAGTGAATCGGGGACAGGGCGAATCCGCGAGCAGTACTTC. Its translation is CASSESGTGRIREQYF.

This clonotype was seen ten or more times. The chain combines TRBV10-1 with TRBJ2-2, with D unresolved. Germline values: CDR1 WNHNN, CDR2 SYGVQD (reference sequence). The length of the CDR3 is 13 residues. Trimming removed 5 bases at V and 8 bases at J, with 12 bases between. The CDR3 nucleotides read TGCGCCAGCAGTTCCCAGCTGGCGGGGGAGCTGTTTTTT. Protein product: CASSSQLAGELFF.

This clonotype came up many times. The chain uses TRBV11-2 and TRBJ2-4, with a weak D call TRBD2 (5 bases). The V end lost 5 bases, the J end lost 16 bases, and 15 bases lay between the germline ends. Germline CDR1 and CDR2: SGHAT and FQNNGV. The CDR3 has 11 residues. This CDR3 reads CASSQTSLRYF. The CDR3 region has the DNA TGTGCCAGCAGCCAAACTAGTTTACGATACTTC.

The rearrangement uses TRBV5-6 and TRBJ2-7; TRBD1 aligns across 9 bases. V shed 4 bases and J 7 bases; nucleotides not matched to a gene: 24. The germline CDR1 and CDR2 sequences are SGHDT and YYEEEE. CDR3 length: 19 amino acids. The CDR3 loop reads CASSMSRDRVRGPWWEQYF. CDR3 sequence (DNA): TGTGCCAGCAGCATGTCCCGGGACAGGGTTCGGGGTCCCTGGTGGGAGCAGTACTTC.

This clonotype has just a few counts. This chain joins TRBV6-2 or TRBV6-3 and TRBJ2-7, with 10 positions matching TRBD2. Per germline, CDR1 MNHEY and CDR2 SVGEGT. The CDR3 runs to 14 residues. The V segment lost 8 bases and the J segment 2 bases; nucleotides outside the gene matches: 6. This CDR3 is CASGLSGRAYEQYF. The CDR3 DNA is TGTGCCAGCGGTTTGAGCGGGAGGGCCTACGAGCAGTACTTC.

The sample holds many counts of this clonotype. The V gene is TRBV6-5, the J gene TRBJ2-7; D is perhaps TRBD2 (5 bases). The CDR3 totals 16 residues. Looked up from germline, CDR1 is MNHEY and CDR2 is SVGAGI. The V gene lost 0 bases and the J gene lost 0 bases, with 12 bases spanning the gap. The DNA for the CDR3 is TGTGCCAGCAGTTACTCCCGGGATGCCTTCTCCTACGAGCAGTACTTC. Protein product: CASSYSRDAFSYEQYF.

This clonotype was seen ten or more times. The chain uses TRBV2 and TRBJ1-5, with D uncertain. This CDR3 contains 12 residues. Trimming stripped 6 bases from V and 7 bases from J, with 10 bases between. The germline V gene has CDR1 SNHLY and CDR2 FYNNEI. In DNA, the CDR3 is TGTGCCAGCAGACTGGGCGAGCAGCCCCAGCATTTT. Translating gives CASRLGEQPQHF.

This clonotype was seen many times. V is TRBV20-1 and J is TRBJ2-1; tentatively, D is TRBD1 (6 bases). V lost 0 bases and J 2 bases, leaving 14 bases between the germline ends. There are 16 residues in the CDR3. Germline V gene sequence: CDR1 DFQATT, CDR2 SNEGSKA (reference sequence). The CDR3 spells CSAREEAGVAYNEQFF. The CDR3 nucleotides read TGCAGTGCTAGAGAGGAGGCAGGGGTTGCCTACAATGAGCAGTTCTTC.